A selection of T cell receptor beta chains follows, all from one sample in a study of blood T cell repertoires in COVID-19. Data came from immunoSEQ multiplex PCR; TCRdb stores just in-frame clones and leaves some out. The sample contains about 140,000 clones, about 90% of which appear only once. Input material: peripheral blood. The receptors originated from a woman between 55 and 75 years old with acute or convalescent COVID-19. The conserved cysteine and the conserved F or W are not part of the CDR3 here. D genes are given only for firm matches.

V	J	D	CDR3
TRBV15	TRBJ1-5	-	ATSRDRPRGGNQPQH
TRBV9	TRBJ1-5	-	ASSVGVLSNQPQH
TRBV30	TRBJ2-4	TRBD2	AWVTSAAKNIQY
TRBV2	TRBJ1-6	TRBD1	ASSDQIDRGVSPLH
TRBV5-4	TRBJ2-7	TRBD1	ASSLQGAYEQY
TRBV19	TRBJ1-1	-	ATFQGRRTEAF
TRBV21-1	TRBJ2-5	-	ASSKAGTVQETQY
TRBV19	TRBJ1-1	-	ASSIDRDTEAF
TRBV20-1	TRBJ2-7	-	SVGRVSEQY
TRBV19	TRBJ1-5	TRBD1	ASSISGRGRNSNQPQH
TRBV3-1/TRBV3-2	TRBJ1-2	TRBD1	ASSPGTDQGYT
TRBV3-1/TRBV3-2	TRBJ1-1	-	ASSQSREPNTEAF
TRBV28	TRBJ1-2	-	ASSLFRGSYGYT
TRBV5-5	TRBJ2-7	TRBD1	ASTITGTAYEQY
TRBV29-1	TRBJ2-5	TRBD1	SVDRTGGEETQY
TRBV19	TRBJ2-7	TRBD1	ASSKDRTSGRQY
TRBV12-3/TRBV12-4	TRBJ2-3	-	ASSFSTDTQY
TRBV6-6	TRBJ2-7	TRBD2	ASTSSGVRY
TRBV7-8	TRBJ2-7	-	ASSLEQDTTYEQY
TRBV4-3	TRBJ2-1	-	ASSPEERIYNEQF
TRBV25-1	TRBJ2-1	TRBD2	ASSEYTGLAAYNEQF
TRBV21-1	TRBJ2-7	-	ASSFSGADCKQY